The text below deals with one T cell receptor (beta chain). The antigen remains undetermined. The data stem from a study of beta chain features in type 1 diabetes. General observations from the study: Healthy donors had naive, central memory and Treg TCRB repertoires that appeared less similar than those seen among patients.

Germline V gene sequence: CDR1 SGHTA, CDR2 FQGNSA. V shed 5 bases, J shed 8 bases, and the junction held 16 bases outside the gene matches. This CDR3 comprises 16 residues. One heparinised draw of blood, averaging roughly 0.12 L, came from each donor. In all sorted populations, purity surpassed 98%. Expressed TCRB transcripts were sequenced, since all the RNA that had been isolated was reverse transcribed. The repertoire was sequenced with immunoSEQ multiplex PCR; TCRdb's copy has only in-frame clones and lacks some. This sample has 680,000 or so clones, with 15% to 17% found just once. The sequenced sample was naive CD4+ T cells from blood. This receptor was identified in a man between 18 and 29 years old in good health. This chain joins TRBV7-2 and TRBJ1-2, with TRBD1 matching 8 bases. CDR3 coding DNA: TGTGCCAGCAGCCCCCACCAGGGGGCTAGTACGGGAGGCTACACCTTC. Amino acids: CASSPHQGASTGGYTF.